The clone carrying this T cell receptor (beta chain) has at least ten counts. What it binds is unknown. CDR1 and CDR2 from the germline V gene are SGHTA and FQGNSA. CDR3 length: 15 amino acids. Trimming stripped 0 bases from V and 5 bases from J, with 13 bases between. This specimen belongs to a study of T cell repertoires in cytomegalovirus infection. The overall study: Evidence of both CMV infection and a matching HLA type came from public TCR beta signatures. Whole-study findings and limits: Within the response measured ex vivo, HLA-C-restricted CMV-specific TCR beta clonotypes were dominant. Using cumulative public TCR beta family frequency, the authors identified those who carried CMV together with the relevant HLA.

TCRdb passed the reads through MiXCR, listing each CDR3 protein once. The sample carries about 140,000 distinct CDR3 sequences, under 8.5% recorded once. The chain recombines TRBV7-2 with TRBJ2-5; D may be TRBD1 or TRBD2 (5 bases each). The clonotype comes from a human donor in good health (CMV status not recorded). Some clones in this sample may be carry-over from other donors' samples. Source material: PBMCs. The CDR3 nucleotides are TGTGCCAGCAGCTTAGCTGGGACGACTGGTGAGACCCAGTACTTC. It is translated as CASSLAGTTGETQYF.